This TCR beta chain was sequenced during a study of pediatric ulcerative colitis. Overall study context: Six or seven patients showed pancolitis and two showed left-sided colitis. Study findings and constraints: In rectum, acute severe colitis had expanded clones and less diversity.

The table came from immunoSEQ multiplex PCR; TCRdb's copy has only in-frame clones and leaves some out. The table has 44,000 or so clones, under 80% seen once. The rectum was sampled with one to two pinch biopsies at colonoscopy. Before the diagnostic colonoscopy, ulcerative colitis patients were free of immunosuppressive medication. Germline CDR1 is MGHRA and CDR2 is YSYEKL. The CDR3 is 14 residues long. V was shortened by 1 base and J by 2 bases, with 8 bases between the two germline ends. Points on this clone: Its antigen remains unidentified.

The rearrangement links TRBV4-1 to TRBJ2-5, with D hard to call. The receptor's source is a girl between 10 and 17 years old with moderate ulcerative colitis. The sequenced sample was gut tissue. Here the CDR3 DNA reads TGCGCCAGCAGCCAAGCGGAGCCTCAAGAGACCCAGTACTTC. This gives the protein CASSQAEPQETQYF.